This T cell receptor (beta chain) was retrieved from a study of Ad26.COV2.S vaccination and SARS-CoV-2 variants. Turning to the study itself: Administration of Ad26.COV2.S was intramuscular, either once or twice 56 days apart. Study-level results: Vaccine recipients posted higher spike-specific TCR breadth than their placebo counterparts. Vaccine and placebo groups showed comparable non-spike TCR breadth. Responses of T cells in total may have been underestimated by the TCR breadth and depth analyses.

V was trimmed by 1 base and J by 7 bases, leaving 19 bases between them. Germline V lookup: CDR1 LGHNA, CDR2 YSLEER. The CDR3 is 17 residues long. The treatment: some 19 received Ad26.COV2.S at low or high dose, single or two shots; 5 received placebo; per-sample allocation not given. Sampling was done on day 63 after the first vaccine or placebo injection. In the case of this clone: Its antigen is unidentified.

Sequenced by immunoSEQ multiplex PCR; TCRdb stores in-frame clones only, minus some. The table includes 400,000 to 500,000 clones, roughly 87% detected once. The sequences come from peripheral blood, collected in a trial of Ad26.COV2.S vaccine versus placebo. The rearrangement joins TRBV4-3 to TRBJ1-4; D is possibly TRBD1 (6 bases). This clonotype was sampled from a person between 18 and 60 years old who received the Ad26.COV2.S COVID-19 vaccine or a placebo. The CDR3 nucleotides read TGCGCCAGCAGCCAAGGGGGCTATTGGGGGCAGGGTGAAAAACTGTTTTTT. Residues: CASSQGGYWGQGEKLFF.